This T cell receptor (beta chain) was captured by sequencing in a study of cytomegalovirus exposure and HLA in healthy donors. Whole-study context: Roughly 179 million T cells yielded roughly 100 million unique TCR beta sequences, as an earlier analysis found. Overall study findings and caveats: There were 150 or so TCR beta chains listed as cytomegalovirus-associated. A classifier reportedly called cytomegalovirus status with high sensitivity and specificity.

The primer mix had 60 Vbeta and 13 Jbeta primers. Sequencing used immunoSEQ multiplex PCR; TCRdb keeps in-frame clones, though not all of them. The sample lists about 140,000 clones; more than 70% were seen once. Per germline, CDR1 MNHNS and CDR2 SASEGT. V lost 8 bases to trimming and J lost 4 bases; unmatched junction nucleotides: 8. The CDR3 spans 15 residues. As regards this clone: Its matching antigen is unknown.

The sample consisted of PBMCs. This clonotype originated in a male donor in good health and CMV-seronegative. V gene TRBV6-1 combines with J gene TRBJ2-6; 7 bases fit TRBD1. CDR3 sequence (DNA): TGTGCCAGCGGGGACAGACTCTCCGGGGCCAACGTCCTGACTTTC. Translation: CASGDRLSGANVLTF.